These 27 T cell receptor beta chains were all obtained from the same sample, sequenced in a study of shared clonotypes between healthy human individuals. Some clones are missing from TCRdb's copy, which holds only in-frame ones; the method was immunoSEQ multiplex PCR. Of 2 million to 2.5 million clones listed, roughly 95% were seen once; the top ten hold 0.9% to 1.3%. CD45RO-negative CD8 cells positively selected for CCR7 made up the naive population, which excluded terminally differentiated effector memory CD45RA+ cells. The source material was naive CD8+ T cells sorted from blood. These receptors were taken from a man between 18 and 29 years old in good health.

Here the CDR3 DNA reads TGTGCCAGCAGCCGGACAGGGATCGATGGCTACACCTTC. Translated, it gives CASSRTGIDGYTF. V is TRBV6-1 and J is TRBJ1-2; TRBD1 agrees at 8 bases. Per the germline V gene, CDR1 is MNHNS and CDR2 is SASEGT. The CDR3 has 13 residues. V trimming: 6 bases; J trimming: 6 bases; junction bases outside the gene matches: 6.

This chain uses TRBV5-1 with TRBJ2-5, with 7 nucleotides matching TRBD1. This CDR3 is built from 14 residues. The V segment lost 4 bases and the J segment 2 bases; nucleotides outside the gene matches: 5. Germline assignment: CDR1 SGHRS and CDR2 YFSETQ. CDR3 DNA: TGCGCCAGCAGCCCGCAGGGGGTGCAAGAGACCCAGTACTTC. The encoded protein is CASSPQGVQETQYF.

As for this clone: The same CDR3 is also encoded by other DNA sequences in this sample. This chain uses TRBV7-2 with TRBJ2-7; D is perhaps TRBD2 (5 bases). V was shortened by 1 base and J by 6 bases, with 7 bases between the two germline ends. The germline gives CDR1 SGHTA, CDR2 FQGNSA. The CDR3 contains 12 residues. The CDR3 bases are TGTGCCAGCAGCTTAGAGGCGGGCGAGCAGTACTTC. Translating it yields CASSLEAGEQYF.

The V call is TRBV6-6, the J call TRBJ2-1; 14 positions agree with TRBD2. This CDR3 contains 15 residues. The V gene's germline CDR1 is MNHNY and CDR2 SVGAGI (reference sequence). Trimming removed 6 bases from V and 7 bases from J; junction bases left unmatched: 5. The CDR3 loop is CASSSGTSGRNEQFF. The CDR3 nucleotides read TGTGCCAGCAGCTCCGGGACTAGCGGGAGAAATGAGCAGTTCTTC.

The V and J genes are TRBV7-9 and TRBJ1-2, with 12 bases matching TRBD1. Unmatched junction bases numbered 13, after V lost 5 bases and J lost 0 bases. In germline, CDR1 is SEHNR, CDR2 FQNEAQ (reference sequence). The CDR3 totals 19 residues. In nucleotides, the CDR3 is TGTGCCAGCAGCCTGACTCCGGGACAGGGGGCTGGAGCTAACTATGGCTACACCTTC. Translated: CASSLTPGQGAGANYGYTF.

The V and J genes are TRBV19 and TRBJ2-1; D gene unclear. Germline CDR1 is LNHDA and CDR2 is SQIVND (reference sequence). This CDR3 contains 15 residues. The ends were cut back, 4 bases at V and 4 bases at J, with 14 bases in the middle. In DNA, the CDR3 is TGTGCCAGTAGTACCAACCAAGATCGTTACAATGAGCAGTTCTTC. Translation gives CASSTNQDRYNEQFF.

The chain is built from TRBV4-1 and TRBJ2-7; 10 bases match TRBD2. The J segment lost 1 base and the V segment lost 3 bases, leaving 3 bases of the junction unmatched. The length of the CDR3 is 15 residues. Germline values: CDR1 MGHRA, CDR2 YSYEKL. In nucleotides, the CDR3 is TGCGCCAGCAGCCATACTAGCGGGGTATCCTACGAGCAGTACTTC. As protein: CASSHTSGVSYEQYF.

V is TRBV28 and J is TRBJ2-5; TRBD2 aligns across 11 bases. CDR3 length: 15 residues. V shed 7 bases, J shed 5 bases, and the junction held 9 bases outside the gene matches. Germline V CDR1 and CDR2: MDHEN, SYDVKM. CDR3: CASTLVAGGRETQYF. Written as DNA, the CDR3 is TGTGCCAGCACCCTGGTAGCGGGGGGGCGGGAGACCCAGTACTTC.

Details on this clone: This specimen includes other DNA sequences encoding the same CDR3. The chain employs TRBV10-2 and TRBJ2-7; D unclear. V gave up 6 bases and J gave up 0 bases, with 6 bases separating them. Germline assignment: CDR1 WSHSY and CDR2 SAAADI. CDR3 length: 12 amino acids. CDR3 in amino acids: CASRESSYEQYF. CDR3 in DNA: TGCGCCAGCAGGGAAAGCTCCTACGAGCAGTACTTC.

This chain uses TRBV27 with TRBJ2-1; 7 bases align to TRBD2. The germline V gene encodes CDR1 MNHEY and CDR2 SMNVEV (reference sequence). The CDR3 is 13 residues long. Unmatched junction bases numbered 11, after V lost 9 bases and J lost 9 bases. Here the CDR3 DNA reads TGTGCCAGTACGGATTGGGGGGGGACTGAGCAGTTCTTC. Translation: CASTDWGGTEQFF.

This clone was detected once. In DNA form, the CDR3 reads TGTGCCAGCAGCGTAGTCCTAGCAGGTTGGAATGAGCAGTTCTTC. Translation: CASSVVLAGWNEQFF. This rearrangement joins TRBV9 to TRBJ2-1, with a tentative D call TRBD2 (5 bases). The V gene's germline CDR1 is SGDLS and CDR2 YYNGEE. This CDR3 region has 15 residues. Trimming took 0 bases from V and 7 from J, leaving 14 bases between them.

The rearrangement joins TRBV5-4 to TRBJ2-7, with a possible D match to TRBD1 (6 bases). Trimming shortened V by 3 bases and J by 5 bases, and 15 bases separated the two germline ends. Germline V gene data show CDR1 as SGHNT and CDR2 as YYREEE (reference sequence). This CDR3 contains 14 residues. This chain's CDR3 is CASSSGDTIHEQYF. Here the CDR3 DNA reads TGTGCCAGCAGCTCAGGGGACACTATCCACGAGCAGTACTTC.

The chain couples TRBV28 to TRBJ2-1; 8 nucleotides line up with TRBD1. This CDR3 region has 13 residues. The V gene end was trimmed by 2 bases and the J gene end by 11 bases; junction bases not matched to a gene: 5. CDR1 MDHEN and CDR2 SYDVKM come from the germline V gene. The CDR3 loop reads CASSLPGQGKQFF. DNA for the CDR3: TGTGCCAGCAGTTTACCCGGACAGGGTAAGCAGTTCTTC.

The V call is TRBV5-6, the J call TRBJ1-1; the D is unclear. Trimming removed 1 base from V and 4 bases from J, with 8 bases in between. Germline CDR1 SGHDT, CDR2 YYEEEE. The CDR3 length is 13 residues. CDR3 DNA: TGTGCCAGCAGCTTGAGCCAGCTCACTGAAGCTTTCTTT. Translated: CASSLSQLTEAFF.

The CDR3 loop is CASSLASNQPQHF. The DNA for the CDR3 is TGTGCCAGCAGCTTAGCCTCCAATCAGCCCCAGCATTTT. This chain joins TRBV7-8 and TRBJ1-5; no firm D call. The CDR3 totals 13 residues. Germline V gene lookup returns CDR1 SGHVS and CDR2 FQNEAQ. V dropped 0 bases and J dropped 3 bases, with 3 bases sitting between them. Variable domain in full (rest from reference TRBV7-8 and TRBJ1-5): GAGVSQSPRYKVAKRGQDVALRCDPISGHVSLFWYQQALGQGPEFLTYFQNEAQLDKSGLPSDRFFAERPEGSVSTLKIQRTQQEDSAVYLCASSLASNQPQHFGDGTRLSIL.

The V and J genes are TRBV7-9 and TRBJ1-1; a weak D match, TRBD1 (6 bases). Looked up from germline, CDR1 is SEHNR and CDR2 is FQNEAQ (reference sequence). CDR3 length: 15 residues. V was trimmed by 3 bases and J by 1 base, leaving 12 bases between them. For the CDR3, the DNA is TGTGCCAGCAGCTTCGGCGGGACACCGAACACTGAAGCTTTCTTT. Its translation is CASSFGGTPNTEAFF.

Details on this clone: Within the sample, other DNA sequences also encode this same CDR3. The genes are TRBV27 and TRBJ2-1; D is possibly TRBD1 or TRBD2 (5 bases each). Per the germline V gene, CDR1 is MNHEY and CDR2 is SMNVEV (reference sequence). Deletions cut 2 bases from V and 10 bases from J, with 9 bases between. This CDR3 is built from 12 residues. In DNA form, the CDR3 reads TGTGCCAGCAGTTTAGGGGGAGACGAGCAGTTCTTC. Amino acid sequence: CASSLGGDEQFF.

As DNA, the CDR3 is TGTGCCAGCAGCTCCACGTCGGGGCCAAGTACCGAAAAACTGTTTTTT. Translated: CASSSTSGPSTEKLFF. This chain uses TRBV7-9 with TRBJ1-4, with a possible D match to TRBD1 (5 bases). The V gene lost 4 bases and the J gene lost 8 bases, with 20 bases spanning the gap. This CDR3 has 16 amino acids. From germline, CDR1 is SEHNR and CDR2 FQNEAQ (reference sequence).

The chain recombines TRBV6-5 with TRBJ2-7; D remains unclear. Trimming cost V 1 base and J 5 bases, with 9 bases left between them. There are 13 residues in the CDR3. Germline-derived CDR1 and CDR2 are MNHEY and SVGAGI. The CDR3 DNA reads TGTGCCAGCAGTTACTTTGGTGCCCACGAGCAGTACTTC. This translates into CASSYFGAHEQYF.

The V and J genes are TRBV28 and TRBJ1-2; no definite D call. CDR1 is MDHEN, CDR2 SYDVKM, per germline. The CDR3 has 14 residues. Trimming stripped 0 bases from V and 4 bases from J, with 9 bases between. The CDR3 sequence: CASSLWGGLYGYTF. The CDR3 DNA sequence: TGTGCCAGCAGTTTATGGGGCGGACTCTATGGCTACACCTTC.

This sequence joins TRBV27 and TRBJ1-2; D gene ambiguous. The germline V gene encodes CDR1 MNHEY and CDR2 SMNVEV (reference sequence). The germline V and J ends were trimmed by 6 bases and 5 bases, with 16 bases remaining between them. The CDR3 has 14 residues. The CDR3 DNA reads as TGTGCCAGCAGCCGAACTAGGGATAGTTATGGCTACACCTTC. This encodes CASSRTRDSYGYTF.

Of note for this clone: The same CDR3 arises from other DNA sequences in this sample as well. The V call is TRBV19, the J call TRBJ1-1, with D tentatively TRBD1 (5 bases). The ends were cut back, 6 bases at V and 1 base at J, with 12 bases in the middle. The length of the CDR3 is 14 residues. The germline V gene has CDR1 LNHDA and CDR2 SQIVND (reference sequence). CDR3 loop: CASRRGEGNTEAFF. In DNA, the CDR3 is TGTGCCAGTAGGAGGGGTGAAGGGAACACTGAAGCTTTCTTT.

The J gene is TRBJ1-2, the V gene TRBV6-5; possible D gene TRBD1, 6 bases. V was cut by 6 bases and J by 8 bases, with 22 bases left in between. CDR1 and CDR2 from the germline V gene are MNHEY and SVGAGI. This CDR3 has 15 residues. CDR3 nucleotide sequence: TGTGCCAGCAGCCCAAACGGGGGGCTGGTTAGGGGCTACACCTTC. This sequence encodes CASSPNGGLVRGYTF.

This chain connects TRBV10-1 to TRBJ2-7; either TRBD1 or TRBD2 may supply D (5 bases each). Germline CDR1 reads WNHNN; CDR2 reads SYGVQD (reference sequence). This CDR3 comprises 14 residues. The V gene lost 6 bases and the J gene lost 2 bases, with 14 bases spanning the gap. CDR3 sequence reads: CASSRAGDPYEQYF. The CDR3 coding sequence is TGCGCCAGCAGCCGAGCCGGGGACCCCTACGAGCAGTACTTC.

This clone was detected once. This chain uses TRBV4-3 with TRBJ1-1; possibly TRBD1 for D (5 bases). CDR1 and CDR2 from the germline V gene are LGHNA and YSLEER. The CDR3 contains 13 residues. Trimming left V 0 bases short and J 7 bases short, with 9 bases between. CDR3 amino acids: CASSQDAGLEAFF. The CDR3 DNA reads TGCGCCAGCAGCCAAGATGCGGGGCTTGAAGCTTTCTTT.

The gene calls are TRBV7-9 and TRBJ2-1, with 7 bases that match TRBD1. Per the germline V gene, CDR1 is SEHNR and CDR2 is FQNEAQ (reference sequence). Losses at the gene ends were 0 bases for V and 0 bases for J; bases not matched to a gene: 2. The CDR3 has 16 amino acids. The CDR3 DNA reads as TGTGCCAGCAGCTTAGCGCCAGGGGGCTCCTACAATGAGCAGTTCTTC. Protein: CASSLAPGGSYNEQFF.

CDR3 sequence: CASSVEAVNTGELFF. CDR3 in DNA: TGTGCCAGCAGCGTAGAGGCGGTGAACACCGGGGAGCTGTTTTTT. The genes are TRBV9 and TRBJ2-2; D remains unclear. Trimming pared 0 bases from V and 1 base from J, leaving 7 bases between. The germline gives CDR1 SGDLS, CDR2 YYNGEE. The length of the CDR3 is 15 residues.